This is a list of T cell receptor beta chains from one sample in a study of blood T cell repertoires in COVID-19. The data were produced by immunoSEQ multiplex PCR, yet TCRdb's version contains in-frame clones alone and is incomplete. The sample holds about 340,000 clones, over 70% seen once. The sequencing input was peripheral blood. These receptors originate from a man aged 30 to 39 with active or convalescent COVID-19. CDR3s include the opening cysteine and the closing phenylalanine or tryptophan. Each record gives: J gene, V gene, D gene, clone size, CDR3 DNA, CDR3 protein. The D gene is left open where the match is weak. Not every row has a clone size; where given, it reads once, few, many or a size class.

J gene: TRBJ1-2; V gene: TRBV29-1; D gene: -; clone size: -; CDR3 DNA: TGCAGCGTTGAAGATCCCGCTAACTATGGCTACACCTTC; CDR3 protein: CSVEDPANYGYTF
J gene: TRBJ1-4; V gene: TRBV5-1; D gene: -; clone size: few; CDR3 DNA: TGCGCCAGCAGCTTGGGGCCGACGGGGGAAAAACTGTTTTTT; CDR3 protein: CASSLGPTGEKLFF
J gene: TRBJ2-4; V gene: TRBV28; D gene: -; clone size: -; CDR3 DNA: TGTGCCAGCATTCCGATCTCAAGACAAGCCAAAAACATTCAGTACTTC; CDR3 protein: CASIPISRQAKNIQYF
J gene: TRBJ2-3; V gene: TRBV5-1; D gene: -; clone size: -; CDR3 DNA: TGCGCCAGCAGCGGAGACCAGGGCCTACGGGCAGATACGCAGTATTTT; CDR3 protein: CASSGDQGLRADTQYF
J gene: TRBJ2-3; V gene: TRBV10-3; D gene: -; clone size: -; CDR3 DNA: TGTGCCACCTTTAGCAGTTCCGAAGATACGCAGTATTTT; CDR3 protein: CATFSSSEDTQYF
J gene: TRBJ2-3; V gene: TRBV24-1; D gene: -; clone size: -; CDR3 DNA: TGTGCCACCAGTGACCCGGCAGGGGAGGGGAGCACAGATACGCAGTATTTT; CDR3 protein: CATSDPAGEGSTDTQYF
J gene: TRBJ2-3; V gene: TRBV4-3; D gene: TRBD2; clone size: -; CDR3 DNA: TGCGCCAGCAGCCAAGTTCGGACTAGCGGCACAGATACGCAGTATTTT; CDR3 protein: CASSQVRTSGTDTQYF
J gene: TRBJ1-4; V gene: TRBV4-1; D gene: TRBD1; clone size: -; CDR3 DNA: TGCGCCAGCAGCCAAGATCCGGGACAGGGGGAGACTAATGAAAAACTGTTTTTT; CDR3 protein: CASSQDPGQGETNEKLFF
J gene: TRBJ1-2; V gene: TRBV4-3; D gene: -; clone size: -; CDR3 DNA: TGCGCCAGCAGCCAAGGACTCTACTATGGCTACACCTTC; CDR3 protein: CASSQGLYYGYTF
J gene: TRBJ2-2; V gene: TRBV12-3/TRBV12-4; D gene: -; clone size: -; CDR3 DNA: -; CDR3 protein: CASSARGAVFF
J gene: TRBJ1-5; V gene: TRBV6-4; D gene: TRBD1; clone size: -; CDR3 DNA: TGTGCCAGCAGAGGGACAGGGAGCAATCAGCCCCAGCATTTT; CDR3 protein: CASRGTGSNQPQHF
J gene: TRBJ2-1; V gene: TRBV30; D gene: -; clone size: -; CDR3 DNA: TGTGCCTGGAGTGATGGCCTTTCTGAGCAGTTCTTC; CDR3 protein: CAWSDGLSEQFF
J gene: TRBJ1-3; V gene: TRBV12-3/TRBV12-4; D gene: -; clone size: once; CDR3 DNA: TGTGCCAGCAGTTTAACACAGGGAAACACCATATATTTT; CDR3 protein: CASSLTQGNTIYF
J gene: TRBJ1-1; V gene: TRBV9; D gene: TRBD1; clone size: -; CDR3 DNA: TGTGCCAGCAGCCCCCCCGGGACAGGGTATGCTTTCTTT; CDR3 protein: CASSPPGTGYAFF
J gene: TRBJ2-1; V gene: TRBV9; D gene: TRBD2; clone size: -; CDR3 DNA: TGTGCCAGCAGCGTGTCTAGCGGGGGGGACAATGAGCAGTTCTTC; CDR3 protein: CASSVSSGGDNEQFF
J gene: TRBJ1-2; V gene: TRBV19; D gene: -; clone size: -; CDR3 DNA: TGTGCCAGTACCACCTCCACCGGGACTCTACTGAACTATGGCTACACCTTC; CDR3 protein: CASTTSTGTLLNYGYTF
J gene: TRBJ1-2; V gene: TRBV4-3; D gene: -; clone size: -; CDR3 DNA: TGCGCCAGCAGCCAAGTCTACGGTCGTCCTGGCTACACCTTC; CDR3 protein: CASSQVYGRPGYTF
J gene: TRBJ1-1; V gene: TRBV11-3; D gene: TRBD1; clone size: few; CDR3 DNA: TGTGCCAGCAGTCCGACAGGGCTATACTTTGAAGCTTTCTTT; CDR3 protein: CASSPTGLYFEAFF
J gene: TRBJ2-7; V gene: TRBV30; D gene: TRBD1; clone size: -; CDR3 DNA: TGTGCCTGGAGTGTATCCGGGACAGCGTACTTC; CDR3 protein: CAWSVSGTAYF
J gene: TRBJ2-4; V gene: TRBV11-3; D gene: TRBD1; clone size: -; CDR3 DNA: TGTGCCAGCAGCGGGACAGGCCGGACCTCCCAGTACTTC; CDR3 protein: CASSGTGRTSQYF
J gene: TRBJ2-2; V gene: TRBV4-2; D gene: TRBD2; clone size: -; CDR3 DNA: TGTGCCAGCAGGGGACTAGCGGGAAGGACCGGGGAGCTGTTTTTT; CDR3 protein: CASRGLAGRTGELFF
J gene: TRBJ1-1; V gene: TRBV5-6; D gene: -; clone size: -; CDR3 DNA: TGTGCCAGCAGCTTTCGAGTGAACACTGAAGCTTTCTTT; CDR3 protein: CASSFRVNTEAFF
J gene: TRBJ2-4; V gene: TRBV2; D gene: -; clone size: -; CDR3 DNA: TGTGCCAGCAGTGAAGCCCGGAGGGCCAGTGCCAAAAACATTCAGTACTTC; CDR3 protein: CASSEARRASAKNIQYF
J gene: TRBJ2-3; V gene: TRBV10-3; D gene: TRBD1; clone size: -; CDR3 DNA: TGTGCCATCAGTGAGCGGGGGACAGGGGCTGGCACAGATACGCAGTATTTT; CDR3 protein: CAISERGTGAGTDTQYF
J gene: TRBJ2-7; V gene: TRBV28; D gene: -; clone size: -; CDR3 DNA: TGTGCCAGCACCGGACAGCCCCACGAGCAGTACTTC; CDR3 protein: CASTGQPHEQYF
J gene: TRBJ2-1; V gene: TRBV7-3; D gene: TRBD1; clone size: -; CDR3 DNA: TGTGCCAGCAGCTTAAATGCGGGGACAGGGGACAATGAGCAGTTCTTC; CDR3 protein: CASSLNAGTGDNEQFF
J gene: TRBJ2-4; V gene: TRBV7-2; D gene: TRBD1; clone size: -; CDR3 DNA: TGTGCCAGCAGCTCAAGGGGGCTGGGGGACATTCAGTACTTC; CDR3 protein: CASSSRGLGDIQYF
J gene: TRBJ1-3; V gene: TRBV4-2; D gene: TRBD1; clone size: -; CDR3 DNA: TGTGCCAGCAGCCCGCAGGGGGAGGCCTCTGGAAACACCATATATTTT; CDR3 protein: CASSPQGEASGNTIYF
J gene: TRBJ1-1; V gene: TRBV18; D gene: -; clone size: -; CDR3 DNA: TGTGCCAGCTCACCACCAGGCCAGGGCACTGAAGCTTTCTTT; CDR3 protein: CASSPPGQGTEAFF
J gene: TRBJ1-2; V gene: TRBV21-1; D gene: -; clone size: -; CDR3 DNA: TGTGCCAGCCCTGGGGACAGACTGAGCTATGGCTACACCTTC; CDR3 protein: CASPGDRLSYGYTF
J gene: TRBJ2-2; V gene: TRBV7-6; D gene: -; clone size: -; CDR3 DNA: TGTGCCAGCAGCCCCATAACCGGGGGTGCCGGGGAGCTGTTTTTT; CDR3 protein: CASSPITGGAGELFF
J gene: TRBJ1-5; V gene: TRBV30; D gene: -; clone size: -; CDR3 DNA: TGTGCCTGCGACACAGGGATGGGTCAGCCCCAGCATTTT; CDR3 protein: CACDTGMGQPQHF
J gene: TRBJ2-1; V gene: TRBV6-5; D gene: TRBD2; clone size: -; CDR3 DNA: TGTGCCACGACTAGCGGCTACAATGAGCAGTTCTTC; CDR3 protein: CATTSGYNEQFF
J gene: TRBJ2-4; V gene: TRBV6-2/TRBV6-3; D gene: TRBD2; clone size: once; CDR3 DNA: TGTGCCAGCAGTTACTGGGGACTAGAAGAAGCCAAAAACATTCAGTACTTC; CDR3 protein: CASSYWGLEEAKNIQYF